The 13 T cell receptor beta chains in this list originate from one sample, sequenced in a study of sequential checkpoint blockade in melanoma. The treatment denotes: randomized to nivolumab then ipilimumab (arm A) or the reverse (arm B). TCRdb's table, derived via immunoSEQ multiplex PCR, lists solely in-frame clones and lacks some. Of around 3,600 clones listed, around half are singletons. The specimen was CD8+ T cells sorted from blood (inferred from file names), collected from a patient given nivolumab and ipilimumab in sequence. The receptors derive from a human donor with melanoma.

The chain links TRBV25-1 to TRBJ2-3; weak D call: TRBD2 (6 bases). This CDR3 is built from 15 residues. The germline V gene has CDR1 MGHDK and CDR2 SYGVNS. Trimming took 11 bases from V and 0 from J, leaving 18 bases between them. As DNA, the CDR3 is TGTGCCGTAGAGGGGCGGGACGGAAGCACAGATACGCAGTATTTT. It specifies CAVEGRDGSTDTQYF. Based on the CDR3 plus reference TRBV25-1 and TRBJ2-3, the full variable domain is EADIYQTPRYLVIGTGKKITLECSQTMGHDKMYWYQQDPGMELHLIHYSYGVNSTEKGDLSSESTVSRIRTEHFPLTLESARPSHTSQYLCAVEGRDGSTDTQYFGPGTRLTVL.

Note on this clone: One base separates it from a far larger clone, so it is likely a read error. The CDR3 does not close with the conserved phenylalanine or tryptophan, likely indicating a read error. V gene TRBV18 combines with J gene TRBJ2-7, with no clear D. The CDR3 has 19 amino acids. Trimming pared 4 bases from V and 2 bases from J, leaving 27 bases between. The V gene's germline CDR1 is KGHSH and CDR2 LQKENI. CDR3 in DNA: TGTGCCAGCTCACTTTACCCTCGTAGGTTAGCCCTACGCCCCTACGAGCAGTACCTC. Translating gives CASSLYPRRLALRPYEQYL.

This clone was observed once. V usage is TRBV13 and J usage is TRBJ1-1; 7 nucleotides agree with TRBD1. This CDR3 is 14 amino acids long. Germline-derived CDR1 and CDR2 are PRHDT and FYEKMQ (reference sequence). V shed 5 bases and J 6 bases; nucleotides not matched to a gene: 9. CDR3 amino acids: CASSLQGRLAEAFF. The CDR3 DNA reads as TGTGCCAGCAGCCTACAGGGGAGGTTGGCTGAAGCTTTCTTT.

This clone was found a few times. V is TRBV18 and J is TRBJ2-7; D gene uncertain. Germline V lookup: CDR1 KGHSH, CDR2 LQKENI. This CDR3 is 14 amino acids long. Trimming took 2 bases from V and 2 from J, leaving 10 bases between them. CDR3 region: CASSPVAPTYEQYF. The CDR3 DNA is TGTGCCAGCTCACCAGTGGCTCCCACCTACGAGCAGTACTTC.

This clone was observed a few times. The rearrangement joins TRBV7-9 to TRBJ2-7, with 9 positions matching TRBD2. The V gene end was trimmed by 2 bases and the J gene end by 5 bases; junction bases not matched to a gene: 19. The CDR3 length is 19 residues. Germline values: CDR1 SEHNR, CDR2 FQNEAQ (reference sequence). DNA for the CDR3: TGTGCCAGCAGCTTATCCGACTTAGCGGGAGACCTGGGGATCGACGAGCAGTACTTC. Residues: CASSLSDLAGDLGIDEQYF.

The V and J genes are TRBV27 and TRBJ2-7, with 9 bases lining up with TRBD1. The V and J ends lost 1 base and 3 bases, in that order; junction bases with no gene match: 4. Germline V gene lookup returns CDR1 MNHEY and CDR2 SMNVEV (reference sequence). The CDR3 has 15 amino acids. For the CDR3, the DNA is TGTGCCAGCAGTTTATGGGGACAGGGTCTCTACGAGCAGTACTTC. Protein: CASSLWGQGLYEQYF.

J is TRBJ2-7 and V is TRBV30; D might be TRBD1 (7 bases). This CDR3 spans 15 amino acids. Germline V CDR1 and CDR2: GTSNPN, SVGIG (reference sequence). Trimming removed 3 bases from V and 2 bases from J, with 17 bases in between. This CDR3 reads CAWSSRGGGAYEQYF. CDR3 in DNA: TGTGCCTGGAGCTCCAGAGGAGGGGGCGCCTACGAGCAGTACTTC. The whole variable domain, filled in from reference TRBV30 and TRBJ2-7, reads SQTIHQWPATLVQPVGSPLSLECTVEGTSNPNLYWYRQAAGRGLQLLFYSVGIGQISSEVPQNLSASRPQDRQFILSSKKLLLSDSGFYLCAWSSRGGGAYEQYFGPGTRLTVT.

In this sample, this clone turned up a few times. This chain connects TRBV7-9 to TRBJ1-1, with D perhaps TRBD1 (5 bases). CDR1 is SEHNR and CDR2 is FQNEAQ in the germline V gene (reference sequence). CDR3 length: 12 residues. The V and J ends lost 6 bases and 5 bases respectively, with 10 bases between them. The chain's CDR3 is CASRAGRTEAFF. The CDR3 DNA sequence: TGTGCCAGCAGAGCAGGGAGGACTGAAGCTTTCTTT.

This clone has more than one count but fewer than ten. CDR3 residues: CASSHRPAENEKLFF. CDR3 DNA sequence: TGTGCCAGCAGCCACAGGCCGGCTGAAAATGAAAAACTGTTTTTT. This chain connects TRBV5-6 to TRBJ1-4, with D perhaps TRBD1 (5 bases). Germline lookup yields CDR1 SGHDT and CDR2 YYEEEE. V lost 4 bases, J lost 5 bases, and 15 bases lay in between. The CDR3 is made up of 15 amino acids.

This clone occurred a few times. The chain carries TRBV7-8 and TRBJ2-1; 7 bases map to TRBD1. Germline CDR1 reads SGHVS; CDR2 reads FQNEAQ. This CDR3 contains 15 residues. The V gene end was trimmed by 0 bases and the J gene end by 6 bases; junction bases not matched to a gene: 5. CDR3 sequence: CASSLAGQSSNEQFF. The CDR3 nucleotides are TGTGCCAGCAGCTTAGCGGGACAGAGTAGCAATGAGCAGTTCTTC.

J is TRBJ2-6 and V is TRBV27, with D perhaps TRBD1 (5 bases). The CDR3 sequence is 14 residues long. Trimming removed 7 bases from V and 2 bases from J, with 9 bases in between. Germline V CDR1 and CDR2: MNHEY, SMNVEV (reference sequence). CDR3 sequence: CASTDSPGANVLTF. The CDR3 DNA reads as TGTGCCAGCACTGACAGTCCTGGGGCCAACGTCCTGACTTTC.

The chain is built from TRBV4-2 and TRBJ1-4; D uncertain. Germline lookup yields CDR1 LGHNA and CDR2 YNFKEQ. The germline V and J ends were trimmed by 0 bases and 3 bases, with 8 bases remaining between them. The CDR3 spans 15 residues. The CDR3 region is CASSQEQVPNEKLFF. As DNA, the CDR3 is TGTGCCAGCAGCCAAGAGCAGGTGCCTAATGAAAAACTGTTTTTT.

The rearrangement joins TRBV14 to TRBJ1-2; the match to TRBD1 covers 7 bases. The CDR3 is made up of 16 amino acids. Germline V gene sequence: CDR1 SGHDN, CDR2 FVKESK. J gave up 8 bases and V 1 base, and 13 bases lay outside the gene matches. CDR3 bases: TGTGCCAGCAGCCAAGCCCCGACCGGGACAGTCGTCGGCTACACCTTC. Translating it yields CASSQAPTGTVVGYTF.